The present entry profiles one T cell receptor beta chain with its context. Its specificity is not known. The CDR3 spans 16 residues. Between the trimmed V and J ends, which lost 3 bases and 4 bases, there was a span of 19 bases. Looked up from germline, CDR1 is DFQATT and CDR2 is SNEGSKA (reference sequence). Noted time point: late sampling 161 to 241 days after vaccination in a few convalescent patients. The treatment denotes: roughly 10-day PBMC culture with coronavirus spike peptide pools or control peptides (ViraFEST assay). The entry originates in a study of vaccination and CD4 T cells after COVID-19. Study information: Post-vaccination samples were procured at a median of around 72 days following dose two (range 14 to 241). A CEFX pool, an HIV-1 Nef pool, or else no peptide went into the control cultures.

An Oncomine TCR Beta short-read assay was used to sequence the DNA from cultured CD4+ T cells. Investigators obtained genomic DNA by extraction from cultured CD4+ T cells. TCRdb re-analysed the PCR reads in MiXCR, keeping a single row per CDR3 protein. The sample yields about 22,000 distinct CDR3 sequences, 35% to 45% seen once. The TCR sequence derives from a human donor who had recovered from COVID-19. The chain combines TRBV20-1 with TRBJ2-1; D not certain. The starting material was CD4+ T cells from blood, cultured in vitro, obtained about 7 months after SARS-CoV-2 vaccination. The CDR3 sequence: CSASPLSGMGYNEQFF. CDR3 bases: TGCAGTGCTAGCCCCCTCTCAGGTATGGGATACAATGAGCAGTTCTTC.